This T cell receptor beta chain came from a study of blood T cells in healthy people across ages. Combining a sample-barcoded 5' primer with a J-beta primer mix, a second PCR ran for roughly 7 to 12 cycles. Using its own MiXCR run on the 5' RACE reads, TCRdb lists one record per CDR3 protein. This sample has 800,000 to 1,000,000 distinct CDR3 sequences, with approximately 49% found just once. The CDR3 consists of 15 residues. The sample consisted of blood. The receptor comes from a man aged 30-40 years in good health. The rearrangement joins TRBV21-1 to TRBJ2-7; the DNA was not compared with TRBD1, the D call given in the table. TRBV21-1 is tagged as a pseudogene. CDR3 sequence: CASSKAETGAFEQYF. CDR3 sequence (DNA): TGTGCCAGCAGCAAAGCCGAGACAGGGGCGTTCGAGCAGTACTTC.